Listed here are 31 T cell receptor beta chains from one sample, sequenced in a study of identical twins. TCRdb re-derived calls from the 5' RACE reads in MiXCR, one entry per CDR3 protein. The sample holds about 240,000 distinct CDR3 sequences; approximately 7.9% are singletons and the top ten take roughly 5.4%. This same sample was also taken into another study, of yellow fever vaccine responses in identical twins.

Source material: CD8+ T cells sorted from blood. These receptors were taken from a woman younger than 30 in good health.

This clonotype was observed many times. V and J are TRBV2 and TRBJ2-1; D may be TRBD2 (6 bases). Trimming shortened V by 5 bases and J by 1 base, and 9 bases separated the two germline ends. Per germline, CDR1 SNHLY and CDR2 FYNNEI. This CDR3 is built from 14 residues. The CDR3 DNA reads as TGTGCCAGCAGTTCTAGCGCTTCCTACAATGAGCAGTTCTTC. This codes for CASSSSASYNEQFF. Full variable domain (remainder filled in from reference TRBV2 and TRBJ2-1): EPEVTQTPSHQVTQMGQEVILRCVPISNHLYFYWYRQILGQKVEFLVSFYNNEISEKSEIFDDQFSVERPDGSNFTLKIRSTKLEDSAMYFCASSSSASYNEQFFGPGTRLTVL.

This clonotype was seen many times. The gene calls are TRBV16 and TRBJ2-1; 7 bases match TRBD1. Unmatched junction bases numbered 6, after V lost 4 bases and J lost 0 bases. Per the germline V gene, CDR1 is KGHSY and CDR2 is FQNENV. This CDR3 has 16 amino acids. The CDR3: CASSPTSGGSYNEQFF. CDR3 nucleotides: TGTGCCAGCAGCCCTACCTCAGGGGGCTCCTACAATGAGCAGTTCTTC.

There are many counts of this clonotype. This chain joins TRBV11-2 and TRBJ2-7; D may be TRBD1 or TRBD2 (5 bases each). This CDR3 has 14 residues. Germline CDR1 is SGHAT and CDR2 is FQNNGV. The V end lost 1 base, the J end lost 4 bases, and 11 bases lay between the germline ends. The CDR3, as DNA: TGTGCCAGCAGCTTAGGTGGGGGTTCATACGAGCAGTACGTC. Its translation is CASSLGGGSYEQYV.

V usage is TRBV9 and J usage is TRBJ2-5, with 12 bases identical to TRBD1. The germline V gene encodes CDR1 SGDLS and CDR2 YYNGEE. This CDR3 is built from 15 residues. V shed 3 bases, J shed 4 bases, and the junction held 4 bases outside the gene matches. The CDR3 nucleotides are TGTGCCAGCAGCGACGGGACAGGGGGCCCAGAGACCCAGTACTTC. Translated: CASSDGTGGPETQYF.

Ten or more counts support this clonotype. The genes are TRBV7-9 and TRBJ2-1, with 12 bases lining up with TRBD1. Germline trimming cut 1 base from V and 7 bases from J; bases unmatched to any gene: 2. The CDR3 has 15 residues. Germline-derived CDR1 and CDR2 are SEHNR and FQNEAQ (reference sequence). In DNA, the CDR3 is TGTGCCAGCAGCTTAGGGGACAGGGGGCTTAATGAGCAGTTCTTC. Its translation is CASSLGDRGLNEQFF.

The chain recombines TRBV28 with TRBJ1-2; D unclear. From germline, CDR1 is MDHEN and CDR2 SYDVKM. This CDR3 has 13 residues. Trimming took off 2 bases at V and 2 bases at J, with 6 bases between the two ends. CDR3 in DNA: TGTGCCAGCAGTTTAGGCCGAAACTATGGCTACACCTTC. This translates into CASSLGRNYGYTF.

The CDR3 nucleotides read TGCGCCAGCAGCCATATGGCGAGGAGCACTGAAGCTTTCTTT. Its translation is CASSHMARSTEAFF. The rearrangement joins TRBV4-1 to TRBJ1-1; no firm D call. CDR3 size: 14 residues. The germline V gene has CDR1 MGHRA and CDR2 YSYEKL. V shed 3 bases and J shed 4 bases, with 12 bases lying between them.

Ten or more counts support this clonotype. This chain uses TRBV7-9 with TRBJ2-2; D may match TRBD1 or TRBD2 (5 bases each). Germline V gene sequence: CDR1 SEHNR, CDR2 FQNEAQ (reference sequence). Trimming cost V 1 base and J 5 bases, with 14 bases left between them. The CDR3 contains 16 residues. CDR3 loop: CASSLGDGFGTGELFF. In DNA form, the CDR3 reads TGTGCCAGCAGCTTAGGGGACGGCTTCGGGACCGGGGAGCTGTTTTTT.

CDR3 loop: CASSDPGNEQYV. In DNA form, the CDR3 reads TGTGCCAGCAGTGACCCAGGGAACGAGCAGTACGTC. The gene calls are TRBV6-1 and TRBJ2-7; the D gene is possibly TRBD1 (5 bases). Trimming removed 3 bases at V and 5 bases at J, with 8 bases between. The germline V gene has CDR1 MNHNS and CDR2 SASEGT. The CDR3 runs to 12 residues.

This clonotype was counted a few times. This chain joins TRBV6-1 and TRBJ1-2; a weak D match, TRBD1 (6 bases). CDR3 length: 12 residues. Germline loops: CDR1 MNHNS, CDR2 SASEGT. Trimming stripped 8 bases from V and 3 bases from J, with 10 bases between. The CDR3 loop reads CASEGHDYGYTF. The CDR3 nucleotides read TGTGCCAGCGAGGGACACGACTATGGCTACACCTTC.

This clonotype was seen more than once but under ten times. This chain links TRBV4-1 with TRBJ2-3; D is unresolved. V lost 4 bases, J lost 3 bases, and 8 bases lay in between. The CDR3 spans 13 residues. Per the germline V gene, CDR1 is MGHRA and CDR2 is YSYEKL. CDR3: CASSPKTTDTQYF. The CDR3 DNA sequence: TGCGCCAGCAGCCCAAAAACTACAGATACGCAGTATTTT.

This clonotype was picked up a small number of times. The CDR3 DNA follows: TGTGCCAGCAGTTTTATCGACACGAATACGCAGTATTTT. The encoded protein is CASSFIDTNTQYF. This sequence joins TRBV12-3 or TRBV12-4 and TRBJ2-3; D is unresolved. V lost 3 bases and J 7 bases, leaving 11 bases between the germline ends. This CDR3 spans 13 amino acids.

The rearrangement uses TRBV2 and TRBJ2-3, with 12 bases aligning to TRBD2. The CDR3 totals 16 residues. V was pared by 0 bases and J by 5 bases, with 3 bases of the junction left unmatched. CDR1 is SNHLY and CDR2 is FYNNEI in the germline V gene. CDR3 sequence reads: CASSEAWTSGIDTQYF. The CDR3 DNA reads as TGTGCCAGCAGTGAAGCCTGGACTAGCGGGATAGATACGCAGTATTTT.

This clonotype appeared many times. V usage is TRBV7-9 and J usage is TRBJ2-3; 7 bases fit TRBD1. Germline CDR1 SEHNR, CDR2 FQNEAQ (reference sequence). V shed 5 bases and J 2 bases; nucleotides not matched to a gene: 10. CDR3 length: 16 residues. The CDR3 here is CASSELTGFNTDTQYF. CDR3 sequence (DNA): TGTGCCAGCAGCGAACTGACAGGGTTCAACACAGATACGCAGTATTTT.

This clonotype was observed at least ten times. The rearrangement uses TRBV11-2 and TRBJ2-7, with D perhaps being TRBD1 or TRBD2 (6 bases each). The CDR3 is made up of 15 amino acids. V lost 0 bases and J 3 bases, leaving 12 bases between the germline ends. Germline loops: CDR1 SGHAT, CDR2 FQNNGV. In nucleotides, the CDR3 is TGTGCCAGCAGCTTAGAGTCGGGGGCGAGCTACGAGCAGTACGTC. It yields the protein CASSLESGASYEQYV.

The sample holds a few counts of this clonotype. The chain is built from TRBV7-3 and TRBJ2-1, with 7 positions matching TRBD2. The CDR3 sequence is 16 residues long. The germline V gene encodes CDR1 SGHTA and CDR2 FQGTGA. Unmatched junction bases numbered 12, after V lost 5 bases and J lost 5 bases. The CDR3 is CASSPTTSRSNNEQFF. The CDR3 coding sequence is TGTGCCAGCAGCCCGACGACTAGCCGGTCCAACAATGAGCAGTTCTTC.

The chain employs TRBV27 and TRBJ2-7; maybe TRBD1 (5 bases). V was trimmed by 8 bases and J by 3 bases, leaving 11 bases between them. Germline CDR1 and CDR2: MNHEY and SMNVEV (reference sequence). This CDR3 has 12 amino acids. Here the CDR3 reads CASGIRDYEQYF. The DNA of the CDR3 is TGTGCCAGCGGGATCAGGGACTACGAGCAGTACTTC.

This clonotype has just a few counts. This chain joins TRBV12-5 and TRBJ2-3; 15 nucleotides match TRBD2. Per the germline V gene, CDR1 is LGHNT and CDR2 is FRNRAP. Trimming removed 7 bases from V and 0 bases from J; junction bases left unmatched: 8. The CDR3 loop spans 18 amino acids. CDR3 in DNA: TGTGCTAGTGCCGAGGGACTAGCGGGAGGAACTAGCACAGATACGCAGTATTTT. This encodes CASAEGLAGGTSTDTQYF.

Only a few counts were recorded for this clonotype. The V and J genes are TRBV11-2 and TRBJ2-1; TRBD2 is a possible D gene (6 bases). The CDR3 has 13 amino acids. V was clipped by 5 bases and J by 9 bases, with 14 bases between them. Germline CDR1 SGHAT, CDR2 FQNNGV. The CDR3 sequence is CASSPGGGVEQFF. In DNA form, the CDR3 reads TGTGCCAGCAGCCCCGGAGGCGGGGTTGAGCAGTTCTTC.

This clonotype has a handful of counts. The genes are TRBV3-1 and TRBJ2-3, with D unresolved. V shed 1 base and J shed 6 bases, with 11 bases lying between them. The CDR3 totals 14 residues. Germline V gene data show CDR1 as LGHDT and CDR2 as YNNKEL (reference sequence). The CDR3 DNA reads as TGTGCCAGCAGCCAAGGCCATTCCCGGGATACGCAGTATTTT. This codes for CASSQGHSRDTQYF.

In its sample, this clonotype was seen a few times. V is TRBV20-1 and J is TRBJ2-5; 12 nucleotides match TRBD2. CDR1 is DFQATT and CDR2 is SNEGSKA in the germline V gene (reference sequence). V was pared by 0 bases and J by 1 base, with 15 bases of the junction left unmatched. This CDR3 is built from 20 residues. CDR3 protein: CSARDHKSASGRAPQETQYF. CDR3 DNA sequence: TGCAGTGCTAGAGATCATAAGTCGGCTAGCGGGAGGGCCCCCCAAGAGACCCAGTACTTC.

In this sample, this clonotype turned up many times. This sequence joins TRBV12-3 or TRBV12-4 and TRBJ2-3; 9 nucleotides agree with TRBD2. Unmatched junction bases numbered 17, after V lost 5 bases and J lost 5 bases. The CDR3 has 18 amino acids. CDR3 sequence (DNA): TGTGCCAGCAGTCCCCGTTTTGGGCTAGCGGGACTACTAGATACGCAGTATTTT. As protein: CASSPRFGLAGLLDTQYF.

This clonotype was counted only a few times. The chain is built from TRBV2 and TRBJ1-1; no clear D gene. Germline V gene sequence: CDR1 SNHLY, CDR2 FYNNEI. Between the trimmed V and J ends, which lost 3 bases and 3 bases, there was a span of 14 bases. The CDR3 has 15 amino acids. The CDR3 sequence: CASSDRGHWDTEAFF. DNA for the CDR3: TGTGCCAGCAGTGATCGGGGTCACTGGGACACTGAAGCTTTCTTT.

There are a few counts of this clonotype. V and J are TRBV19 and TRBJ2-1; 9 bases line up with TRBD2. The germline V gene encodes CDR1 LNHDA and CDR2 SQIVND (reference sequence). Trimming took 0 bases from V and 0 from J; bases not matched to a gene: 3. The CDR3 loop spans 17 amino acids. The CDR3 here is CASSIDLAGSSYNEQFF. The CDR3 DNA is TGTGCCAGTAGTATAGATCTAGCGGGGAGCTCCTACAATGAGCAGTTCTTC.

In its sample, this clonotype was seen a few times. This chain uses TRBV12-3 or TRBV12-4 with TRBJ1-1; D remains ambiguous. The CDR3 spans 13 residues. Trimming removed 7 bases from V and 0 bases from J, with 9 bases in between. This chain's CDR3 is CASTLSLNTEAFF. CDR3 sequence (DNA): TGTGCCAGCACCCTATCTTTGAACACTGAAGCTTTCTTT.

V is TRBV29-1 and J is TRBJ2-1, with a weak D call TRBD2 (5 bases). V dropped 3 bases and J dropped 4 bases, with 16 bases sitting between them. Germline assignment: CDR1 SQVTM and CDR2 ANQGSEA. The CDR3 covers 15 residues. The CDR3 loop reads CSVDQWNTGYNEQFF. As DNA, the CDR3 is TGCAGCGTTGATCAGTGGAACACGGGGTACAATGAGCAGTTCTTC.

This clonotype was detected ten times or more. This chain joins TRBV28 and TRBJ2-3; the match to TRBD2 covers 8 bases. There are 16 residues in the CDR3. CDR1 and CDR2 (germline): MDHEN, SYDVKM. V was pared by 6 bases and J by 5 bases, with 13 bases of the junction left unmatched. CDR3: CASSSRPREVLDTQYF. In nucleotides, the CDR3 is TGTGCCAGCAGCTCCAGACCGCGGGAGGTCTTAGATACGCAGTATTTT.

This clonotype has a handful of counts. This chain links TRBV5-5 with TRBJ2-7, with D maybe TRBD2 (5 bases). This CDR3 region has 17 residues. Germline-derived CDR1 and CDR2 are SGHKS and YYEKEE (reference sequence). V dropped 3 bases and J dropped 2 bases, with 21 bases sitting between them. The CDR3 sequence: CASSWAQVGPEAYEQYF. Written as DNA, the CDR3 is TGTGCCAGCAGCTGGGCCCAGGTCGGACCGGAGGCCTACGAGCAGTACTTC. Full variable domain (missing parts from reference TRBV5-5 and TRBJ2-7): DAGVTQSPTHLIKTRGQQVTLRCSPISGHKSVSWYQQVLGQGPQFIFQYYEKEERGRGNFPDRFSARQFPNYSSELNVNALLLGDSALYLCASSWAQVGPEAYEQYFGPGTRLTVT.

This clonotype was found many times. Here the CDR3 reads CASSTDLGANVLTF. CDR3 in DNA: TGTGCCAGCAGCACGGACCTAGGGGCCAACGTCCTGACTTTC. The chain links TRBV7-9 to TRBJ2-6; D unclear. CDR1 and CDR2 (germline): SEHNR, FQNEAQ (reference sequence). Trimming removed 5 bases from V and 4 bases from J, with 9 bases in between. The CDR3 runs 14 residues.

This clonotype has only a few counts. The chain joins TRBV4-1 to TRBJ1-1; maybe TRBD1 (5 bases). Germline V gives CDR1 MGHRA, CDR2 YSYEKL. The CDR3 extends over 17 amino acids. The V end lost 1 base, the J end lost 0 bases, and 15 bases lay between the germline ends. The CDR3 DNA reads TGCGCCAGCAGCCAAGGAACGAGGGGTTTAATGAACACTGAAGCTTTCTTT. This encodes CASSQGTRGLMNTEAFF.

This clonotype was seen more than once but under ten times. The chain carries TRBV3-1 and TRBJ2-7; no clear D gene. Looked up from germline, CDR1 is LGHDT and CDR2 is YNNKEL (reference sequence). The CDR3 is made up of 13 amino acids. The ends were cut back, 4 bases at V and 2 bases at J, with 9 bases in the middle. As DNA, the CDR3 is TGTGCCAGCAGCCGTGGGATCCCCTACGAGCAGTACTTC. Protein product: CASSRGIPYEQYF.